What follows are 17 T cell receptor beta chains derived from one specimen sequenced in a study of blood T cells in healthy people across ages. For the second PCR, which ran for 7 to 11 cycles, a sample-barcoded 5' primer and a J-beta primer mix were used. TCRdb passed the 5' RACE reads through MiXCR, listing each CDR3 protein once. The table has 600,000 to 850,000 distinct CDR3 sequences, 35% to 45% seen once. Input material: blood. These receptors were obtained from an older woman in good health.

This sequence joins TRBV28 and TRBJ1-5, with 7 bases matching TRBD1. Germline V gene lookup returns CDR1 MDHEN and CDR2 SYDVKM. V lost 6 bases, J lost 3 bases, and 20 bases stayed unmatched. The CDR3 is 19 amino acids. CDR3 bases: TGTGCCAGCAGCCCTCGTGAGACAGGGTTCCATTCCCACAATCAGCCCCAGCATTTT. Amino acid sequence: CASSPRETGFHSHNQPQHF.

To note about this clonotype: Since a much larger clone is just one base distant, this may be a read error. The DNA for the CDR3 is TGCAGTGCTAGAGATAGAGGGGGGAGCCCGCCCCAGCATTTT. This gives the protein CSARDRGGSPPQHF. The chain has TRBV20-1 and TRBJ1-5; tentative D call: TRBD1 (6 bases). Germline CDR1 is DFQATT and CDR2 is SNEGSKA (reference sequence). The CDR3 covers 14 residues. V shed 0 bases and J shed 9 bases, with 15 bases lying between them.

In the case of this clonotype: One end of the junction does not line up with germline, which may come from a read error. The chain joins TRBV6-5 to TRBJ2-1; D not certain. The CDR3 totals 13 residues. Germline V CDR1 and CDR2: MNHEY, SVGAGI. This CDR3 reads CASSDSGVEEQFF. The DNA of the CDR3 is TGTGCCAGCAGTGACTCGGGCGTAGAGGAGCAGTTCTTC.

In this sample, this clonotype turned up a few times. V gene TRBV7-6 combines with J gene TRBJ2-7, with 8 bases identical to TRBD1. The ends lost 5 bases at V and 2 bases at J; junction bases unmatched: 11. The CDR3 length is 16 residues. The germline V gene encodes CDR1 SGHVS and CDR2 FNYEAQ. For the CDR3, the DNA is TGTGCCAGCAGCAGATTAGGACAGGGTACGACCTACGAGCAGTACTTC. Translated, it gives CASSRLGQGTTYEQYF.

The genes are TRBV29-1 and TRBJ2-3; a weak D match, TRBD2 (5 bases). The CDR3 sequence is 15 residues long. CDR1 SQVTM and CDR2 ANQGSEA come from the germline V gene. V was trimmed by 7 bases and J by 0 bases, leaving 17 bases between them. In nucleotides, the CDR3 is TGCAGCGCCAAACGAGCGGATGAAAGCACAGATACGCAGTATTTT. Translation: CSAKRADESTDTQYF.

This clonotype turned up a few times. This chain joins TRBV27 and TRBJ1-2, with D possibly TRBD1 on 5 matching bases. This CDR3 has 11 amino acids. The germline CDR1 and CDR2 sequences are MNHEY and SMNVEV (reference sequence). Trimming removed 6 bases at V and 5 bases at J, with 7 bases between. The CDR3 region has the DNA TGTGCCAGCAGGGGACTGTATGGCTACACCTTC. Its translation is CASRGLYGYTF.

V and J are TRBV27 and TRBJ2-7, with 8 positions matching TRBD1. The CDR3 extends over 15 amino acids. Trimming cost V 3 bases and J 0 bases; bases outside gene matches: 4. The germline gives CDR1 MNHEY, CDR2 SMNVEV (reference sequence). CDR3 in amino acids: CASSLAGGFSYEQYF. Here the CDR3 DNA reads TGTGCCAGCAGTTTGGCAGGGGGCTTCTCCTACGAGCAGTACTTC.

With regard to this clonotype: This may stem from a read error, because a much larger clone lies one nucleotide away. CDR3 sequence reads: CSVVDTHYSHEQYF. The CDR3 DNA reads as TGCAGCGTTGTCGATACCCACTACTCCCACGAGCAGTACTTC. The chain employs TRBV29-1 and TRBJ2-7, with D unresolved. The CDR3 sequence is 14 residues long. Germline-derived CDR1 and CDR2 are SQVTM and ANQGSEA.

A note on this clonotype: One junction end does not reproduce the germline sequence, and a read error may be involved. The chain employs TRBV6-5 and TRBJ1-1; perhaps TRBD1 as D (6 bases). CDR3 length: 13 residues. CDR1 and CDR2 (germline): MNHEY, SVGAGI. The DNA of the CDR3 is TGTGCCAGCAGTGACTCAGGGGCAGGTGAAGCTTTCTTT. As protein: CASSDSGAGEAFF.

V usage is TRBV3-1 and J usage is TRBJ2-5; D not resolved. The CDR3 totals 16 residues. V gave up 2 bases and J gave up 2 bases, with 15 bases separating them. In germline, CDR1 is LGHDT, CDR2 YNNKEL (reference sequence). CDR3 residues: CASSQMWAELQETQYF. The CDR3 DNA reads TGTGCCAGCAGCCAAATGTGGGCAGAACTACAAGAGACCCAGTACTTC.

Regarding this clonotype: It may be a read error: a sequence one base away is much more abundant. The rearrangement uses TRBV9 and TRBJ2-5; the match to TRBD2 covers 9 bases. V was pared by 1 base and J by 11 bases, with 12 bases of the junction left unmatched. The germline V gene has CDR1 SGDLS and CDR2 YYNGEE. CDR3 length equals 15 residues. The CDR3 DNA reads TGTGCCAGCAGCGTATCGGCGGGGGGGCGGGATGAGCAGTACTTC. Amino acid sequence: CASSVSAGGRDEQYF.

This clonotype was counted many times. The V call is TRBV2, the J call TRBJ2-4; 7 nucleotides match TRBD1. Trimming at V came to 6 bases and at J to 4 bases, leaving 6 bases not matched to a gene. This CDR3 contains 14 residues. CDR1 is SNHLY, CDR2 FYNNEI, per germline. In DNA, the CDR3 is TGTGCCAGCAGCCCTGGGACAGATAAAAACATTCAGTACTTC. Translating gives CASSPGTDKNIQYF. Combining the CDR3 with reference TRBV2 and TRBJ2-4 gives the whole variable domain EPEVTQTPSHQVTQMGQEVILRCVPISNHLYFYWYRQILGQKVEFLVSFYNNEISEKSEIFDDQFSVERPDGSNFTLKIRSTKLEDSAMYFCASSPGTDKNIQYFGAGTRLSVL.

This clonotype has more than one count but fewer than ten. The chain has TRBV7-9 and TRBJ2-5, with D possibly TRBD2 on 6 matching bases. The J call could be wrong; TRBJ2-7 is a better fit for the DNA end. Germline V gene data show CDR1 as SEHNR and CDR2 as FQNEAQ (reference sequence). This CDR3 has 14 residues. CDR3 amino acids: CASSHPGEAYEQYF. The CDR3, as DNA: TGTGCCAGCAGCCACCCGGGGGAGGCCTACGAGCAGTACTTC.

This chain links TRBV5-1 with TRBJ2-1; D uncertain. Germline values: CDR1 SGHRS, CDR2 YFSETQ. V lost 0 bases and J 8 bases, leaving 12 bases between the germline ends. The CDR3 runs to 14 residues. The CDR3 is CASSLGWGEDEQFF. CDR3 DNA sequence: TGCGCCAGCAGCTTGGGATGGGGTGAGGATGAGCAGTTCTTC. The whole variable domain, filled in from reference TRBV5-1 and TRBJ2-1, reads KAGVTQTPRYLIKTRGQQVTLSCSPISGHRSVSWYQQTPGQGLQFLFEYFSETQRNKGNFPGRFSGRQFSNSRSEMNVSTLELGDSALYLCASSLGWGEDEQFFGPGTRLTVL.

Notes on this clonotype: A junction boundary mismatches the germline segment, possibly from a read error. The rearrangement uses TRBV28 and TRBJ2-3, with D tentatively TRBD2 (5 bases). Germline loops: CDR1 MDHEN, CDR2 SYDVKM. This CDR3 has 17 residues. Written as DNA, the CDR3 is TGTGCCAGCAGTTTTATTTTGCCGGCATCTAGCACAGATACGCGGTATTTT. Residues: CASSFILPASSTDTRYF.

The rearrangement links TRBV28 to TRBJ2-7, with TRBD1 identical over 7 bases. Germline lookup yields CDR1 MDHEN and CDR2 SYDVKM. CDR3 length equals 13 residues. V was clipped by 3 bases and J by 12 bases; unmatched bases: 11. For the CDR3, the DNA is TGTGCCAGCAGTTTGTCCGGGACAGTGTATAGGTACTTC. Translation gives CASSLSGTVYRYF.

The chain uses TRBV20-1 and TRBJ1-2, with D hard to call. CDR1 and CDR2 from the germline V gene are DFQATT and SNEGSKA (reference sequence). Trimming took 6 bases from V and 6 from J, leaving 17 bases between them. This CDR3 comprises 13 residues. CDR3 amino acids: CSALHGRADGYTF. In DNA form, the CDR3 reads TGCAGTGCCCTACACGGGAGGGCGGATGGCTACACCTTC.